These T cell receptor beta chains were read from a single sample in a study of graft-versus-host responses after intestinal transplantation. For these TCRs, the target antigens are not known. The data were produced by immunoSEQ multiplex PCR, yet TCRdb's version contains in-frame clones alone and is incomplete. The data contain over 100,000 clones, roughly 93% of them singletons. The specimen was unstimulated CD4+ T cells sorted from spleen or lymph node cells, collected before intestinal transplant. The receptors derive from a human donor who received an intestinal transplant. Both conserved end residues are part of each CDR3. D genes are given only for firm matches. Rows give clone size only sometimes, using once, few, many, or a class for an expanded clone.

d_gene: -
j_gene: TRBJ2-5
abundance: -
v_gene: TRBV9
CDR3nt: TGTGCCAGCAGCGTAGAAGGAGGCTCCCCCGGTGCCCAGTACTTC
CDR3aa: CASSVEGGSPGAQYF

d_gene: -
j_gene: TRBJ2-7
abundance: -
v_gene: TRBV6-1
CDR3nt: TGTGCCGTCCATCTCCGGGACAAGACCTACGAGCAGTACTTC
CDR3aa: CAVHLRDKTYEQYF

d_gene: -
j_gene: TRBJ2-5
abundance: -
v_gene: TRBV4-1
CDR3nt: TGCGCCAGCAGCCAAGATCCGCGGGCAGAGACCCAGTACTTC
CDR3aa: CASSQDPRAETQYF

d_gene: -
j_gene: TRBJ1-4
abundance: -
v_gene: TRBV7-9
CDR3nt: TGTGCCAGCAGCTTTTCAGGGAATGAAAAACTGTTTTTT
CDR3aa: CASSFSGNEKLFF

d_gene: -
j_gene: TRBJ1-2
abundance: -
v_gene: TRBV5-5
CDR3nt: TGTGCCAGCAGCTCGGACAGCTTAGGCACCTTC
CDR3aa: CASSSDSLGTF

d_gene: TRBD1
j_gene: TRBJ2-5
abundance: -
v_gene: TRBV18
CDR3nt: TGTGCCAGCTCACCTCCAGGGGGTGGAGAGACCCAGTACTTC
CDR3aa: CASSPPGGGETQYF

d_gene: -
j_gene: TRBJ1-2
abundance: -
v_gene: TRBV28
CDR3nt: TGTGCCAGCAGTTTAGGAGGACAGCCATATGGCTACACCTTC
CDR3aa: CASSLGGQPYGYTF

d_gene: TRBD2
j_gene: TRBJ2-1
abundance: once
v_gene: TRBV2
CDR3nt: TGTGCCAGCAGACCCCGGACTAGCGTTGAGCAGTTCTTC
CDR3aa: CASRPRTSVEQFF

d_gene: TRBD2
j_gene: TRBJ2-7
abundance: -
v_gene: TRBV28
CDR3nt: TGTGCCAGCAGTTTTGCGCTAGCGGGGACTTCCGAGCAGTACTTC
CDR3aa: CASSFALAGTSEQYF

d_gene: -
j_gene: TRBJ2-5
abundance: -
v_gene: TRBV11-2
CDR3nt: TGTGCCAGCAGCAGGGGCAGAAAACAAGAGACCCAGTACTTC
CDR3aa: CASSRGRKQETQYF

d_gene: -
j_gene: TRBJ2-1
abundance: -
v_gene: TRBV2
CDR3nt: TGTGCCAGCACAAAGGGCGAGAAGCGCAATGAGCAGTTCTTC
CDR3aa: CASTKGEKRNEQFF

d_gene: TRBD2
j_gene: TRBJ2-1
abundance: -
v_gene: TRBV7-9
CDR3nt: TGTGCCAGCAGCTCGAAAACCATAGCGGGAGGGTCCTACAATGAGCAGTTCTTC
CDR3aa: CASSSKTIAGGSYNEQFF

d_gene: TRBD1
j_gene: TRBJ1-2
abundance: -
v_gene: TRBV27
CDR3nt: TGTGCCAGCAGCCTGACAGGGACCAGGCCCCAGGGCTATGGCTACACCTTC
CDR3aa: CASSLTGTRPQGYGYTF

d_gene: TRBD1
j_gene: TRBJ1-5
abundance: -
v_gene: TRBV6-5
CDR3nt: TGTGCCAGCAGCTCGTCAGGGGGTAGCAATCAGCCCCAGCATTTT
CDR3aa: CASSSSGGSNQPQHF

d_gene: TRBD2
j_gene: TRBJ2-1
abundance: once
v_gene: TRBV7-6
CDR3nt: TGTGCCAGCAGCTTACTAGCGGGAGACAGTGAGCAGTTCTTC
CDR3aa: CASSLLAGDSEQFF

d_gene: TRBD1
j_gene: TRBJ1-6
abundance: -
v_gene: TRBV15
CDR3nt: TGTGCCACCAGCAGAGATTTAGGGACAGGCAAAAGCTCCTATAATTCACCCCTCCACTTT
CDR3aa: CATSRDLGTGKSSYNSPLHF

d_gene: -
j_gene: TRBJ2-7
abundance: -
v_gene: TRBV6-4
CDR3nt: TGTGCCAGCAGTGACCCTACATTTCTCCACTACGAGCAGTACTTC
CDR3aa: CASSDPTFLHYEQYF

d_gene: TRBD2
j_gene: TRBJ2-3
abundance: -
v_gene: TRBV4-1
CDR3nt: TGCGCCAGCAGCCAAGTTGTCGGTGCTAGCGGGAGTGCAGATACGCAGTATTTT
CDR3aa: CASSQVVGASGSADTQYF